This paragraph reports one T cell receptor beta chain. The antigen is unknown. Some clones are missing from TCRdb's copy, which holds only in-frame ones; the method was immunoSEQ multiplex PCR. This table holds over 90,000 clones, roughly 84% found once. This entry belongs to a study of T cell responses to AZD1222 COVID-19 vaccine. Study findings and constraints: Repertoires were collected only later (after the peak T cell response had occurred). The reported proportion of spike-specific TCRs targeting unmutated variant regions was nearly half. White British people made up most donors, females outnumbered males, and clonal diversity was possibly underestimated.

Looked up from germline, CDR1 is SGHNT and CDR2 is YENEEA. This CDR3 spans 13 amino acids. Deletions cut 2 bases from V and 8 bases from J, with 12 bases between. The clonotype originates from an adult in good health. The V gene is TRBV11-3, the J gene TRBJ1-1; tentative D call: TRBD1 (5 bases). Sequenced material: peripheral blood, taken on day 0 of AZD1222 vaccination. The CDR3 sequence is CASSLFGDGEAFF. The DNA for the CDR3 is TGTGCCAGCAGCTTATTTGGGGACGGAGAAGCTTTCTTT.